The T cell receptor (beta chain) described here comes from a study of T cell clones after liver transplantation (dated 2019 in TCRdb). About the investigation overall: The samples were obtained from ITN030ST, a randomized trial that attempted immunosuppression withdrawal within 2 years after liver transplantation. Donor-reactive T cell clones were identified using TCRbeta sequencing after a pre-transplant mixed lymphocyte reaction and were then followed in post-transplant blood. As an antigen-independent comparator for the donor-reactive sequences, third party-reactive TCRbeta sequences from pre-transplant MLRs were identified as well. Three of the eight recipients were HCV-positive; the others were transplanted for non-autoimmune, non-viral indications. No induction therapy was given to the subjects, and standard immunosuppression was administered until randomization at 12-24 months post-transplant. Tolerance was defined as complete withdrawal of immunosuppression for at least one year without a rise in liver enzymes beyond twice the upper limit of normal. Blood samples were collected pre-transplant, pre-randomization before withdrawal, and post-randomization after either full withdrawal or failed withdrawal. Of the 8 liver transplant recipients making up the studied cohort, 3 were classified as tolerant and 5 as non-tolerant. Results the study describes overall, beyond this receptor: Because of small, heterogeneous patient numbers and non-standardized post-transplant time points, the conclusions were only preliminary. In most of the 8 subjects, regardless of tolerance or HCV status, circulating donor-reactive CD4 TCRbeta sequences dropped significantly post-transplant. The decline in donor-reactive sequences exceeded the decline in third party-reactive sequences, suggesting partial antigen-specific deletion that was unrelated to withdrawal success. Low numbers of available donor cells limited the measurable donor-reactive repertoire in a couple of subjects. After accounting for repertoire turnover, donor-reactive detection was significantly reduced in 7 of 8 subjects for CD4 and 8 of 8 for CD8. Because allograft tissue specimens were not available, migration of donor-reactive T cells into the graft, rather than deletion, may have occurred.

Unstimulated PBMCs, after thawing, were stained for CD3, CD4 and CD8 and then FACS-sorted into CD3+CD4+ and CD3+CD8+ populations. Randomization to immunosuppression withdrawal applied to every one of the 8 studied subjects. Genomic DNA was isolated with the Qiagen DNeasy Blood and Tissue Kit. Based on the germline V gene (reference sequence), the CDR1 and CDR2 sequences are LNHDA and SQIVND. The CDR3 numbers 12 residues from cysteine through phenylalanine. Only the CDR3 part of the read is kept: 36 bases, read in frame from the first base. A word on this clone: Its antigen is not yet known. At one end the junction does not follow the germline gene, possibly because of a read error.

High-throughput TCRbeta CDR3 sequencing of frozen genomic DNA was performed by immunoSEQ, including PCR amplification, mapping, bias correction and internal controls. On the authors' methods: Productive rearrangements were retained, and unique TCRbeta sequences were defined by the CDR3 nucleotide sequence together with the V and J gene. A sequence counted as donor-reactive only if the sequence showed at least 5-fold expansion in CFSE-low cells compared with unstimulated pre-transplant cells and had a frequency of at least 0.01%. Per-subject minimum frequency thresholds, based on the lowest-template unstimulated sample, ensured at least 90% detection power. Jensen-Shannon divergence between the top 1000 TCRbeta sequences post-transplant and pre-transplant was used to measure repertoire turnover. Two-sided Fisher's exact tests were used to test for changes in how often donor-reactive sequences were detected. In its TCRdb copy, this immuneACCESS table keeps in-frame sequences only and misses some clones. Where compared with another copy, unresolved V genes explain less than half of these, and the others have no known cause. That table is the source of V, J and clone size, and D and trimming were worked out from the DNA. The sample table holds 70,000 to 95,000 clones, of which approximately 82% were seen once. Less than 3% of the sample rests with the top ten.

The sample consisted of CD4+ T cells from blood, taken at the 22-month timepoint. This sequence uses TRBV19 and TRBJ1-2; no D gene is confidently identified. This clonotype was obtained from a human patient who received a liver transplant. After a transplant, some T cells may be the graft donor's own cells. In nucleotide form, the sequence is TGCGGATCAACTCCCGTAGGCGGCGGCTACACCTTC. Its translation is CGSTPVGGGYTF.